These 11 T cell receptor beta chains were sequenced from one sample in a study of cytomegalovirus exposure and HLA in healthy donors. The PCR used 60 Vbeta and 13 Jbeta primers. Profiled with immunoSEQ multiplex PCR; TCRdb holds only in-frame clones, not every one. The data hold approximately 150,000 clones, with almost 75% observed a single time. Sequencing was done on a sample of PBMCs. These receptor sequences come from a woman aged 18-29 years in good health and CMV-seropositive.

This clone was picked up one time. One end of the junction varies from germline; a read error may be responsible. The genes are TRBV7-2 and TRBJ2-1; D remains unclear. The CDR3 has 16 amino acids. Germline V CDR1 and CDR2: SGHTA, FQGNSA. The CDR3 DNA sequence: TGTGCCGGCAGCTCAGGTGCGCCTACCCCAAACAATGAGCAGTTCTTC. It encodes CAGSSGAPTPNNEQFF.

This clone was observed a handful of times. The chain has TRBV5-4 and TRBJ2-5, with D possibly TRBD2 on 7 matching bases. The V and J ends lost 3 bases and 5 bases respectively, with 26 bases between them. CDR3 length: 18 residues. CDR1 is SGHNT and CDR2 is YYREEE in the germline V gene (reference sequence). The CDR3 region has the DNA TGTGCCAGCAGCTCACCCGTCGGTGGAGGGGGGGCGGGGGAGACCCAGTACTTC. This translates into CASSSPVGGGGAGETQYF.

This chain uses TRBV7-9 with TRBJ1-5, with D hard to call. CDR3 length: 13 residues. Per germline, CDR1 SEHNR and CDR2 FQNEAQ (reference sequence). The ends were cut back, 1 base at V and 4 bases at J, with 5 bases in the middle. The CDR3 DNA is TGTGCCAGCAGCTTAGACTGGAATCAGCCCCAGCATTTT. It translates to CASSLDWNQPQHF.

J is TRBJ1-1 and V is TRBV15; D ambiguous. The CDR3 loop spans 14 amino acids. V was shortened by 1 base and J by 2 bases, with 8 bases between the two germline ends. Per germline, CDR1 LNHNV and CDR2 YYDKDF (reference sequence). The CDR3 coding sequence is TGTGCCACCAGCAGAGTCCAGGTTAACACTGAAGCTTTCTTT. Translated: CATSRVQVNTEAFF.

This chain connects TRBV4-3 to TRBJ2-7; 7 positions agree with TRBD1. The CDR3 is made up of 15 amino acids. CDR1 is LGHNA and CDR2 is YSLEER in the germline V gene. Unmatched junction bases numbered 2, after V lost 0 bases and J lost 0 bases. CDR3 sequence reads: CASSQDRDSSYEQYF. As DNA, the CDR3 is TGCGCCAGCAGCCAAGATCGGGACAGCTCCTACGAGCAGTACTTC.

The V gene is TRBV6-1, the J gene TRBJ2-3; D unresolved. Germline V gene data show CDR1 as MNHNS and CDR2 as SASEGT. The V end lost 1 base, the J end lost 4 bases, and 9 bases lay between the germline ends. The CDR3 spans 14 residues. As DNA, the CDR3 is TGTGCCAGCAGTGAAGTGCCCGGGTCAGATACGCAGTATTTT. Its protein is CASSEVPGSDTQYF.

V and J are TRBV7-9 and TRBJ1-6; the D is unclear. This CDR3 comprises 13 residues. Germline-derived CDR1 and CDR2 are SEHNR and FQNEAQ (reference sequence). Trimming took 5 bases from V and 10 from J, leaving 12 bases between them. The CDR3 region has the DNA TGTGCCAGCAGCCGTGAGGGAGGCTCACCCCTCCACTTT. It codes for CASSREGGSPLHF. The whole variable domain, filled in from reference TRBV7-9 and TRBJ1-6, reads DTGVSQNPRHKITKRGQNVTFRCDPISEHNRLYWYRQTLGQGPEFLTYFQNEAQLEKSRLLSDRFSAERPKGSFSTLEIQRTEQGDSAMYLCASSREGGSPLHFGNGTRLTVT.

The chain's CDR3 is CASSEAPWLEAFF. CDR3 nucleotides: TGTGCCAGCAGTGAAGCGCCCTGGTTGGAGGCTTTCTTT. The chain couples TRBV2 to TRBJ1-1; no firm D call. Trimming shortened V by 0 bases and J by 11 bases, and 13 bases separated the two germline ends. Per germline, CDR1 SNHLY and CDR2 FYNNEI. This CDR3 region has 13 residues.

In DNA, the CDR3 is TGTGCCAGCAGTTCTATACCGGGACAGGGAAGAAACACCATATATTTT. This encodes CASSSIPGQGRNTIYF. The chain has TRBV11-2 and TRBJ1-3; 9 nucleotides align to TRBD1. The germline V gene has CDR1 SGHAT and CDR2 FQNNGV. The CDR3 covers 16 residues. V dropped 6 bases and J dropped 5; count of bases not matched to a gene: 11.

The chain carries TRBV2 and TRBJ2-1, with D perhaps matching TRBD2 (6 bases). The V gene's germline CDR1 is SNHLY and CDR2 FYNNEI. V was clipped by 5 bases and J by 2 bases, with 16 bases between them. CDR3 size: 16 residues. CDR3 amino acids: CASSPSGLLTYNEQFF. For the CDR3, the DNA is TGTGCCAGCAGTCCCTCGGGACTCCTGACCTACAATGAGCAGTTCTTC.

J is TRBJ2-5 and V is TRBV2; 9 bases match TRBD2. V lost 7 bases to trimming and J lost 0 bases; unmatched junction nucleotides: 15. This CDR3 is built from 18 residues. The germline CDR1 and CDR2 sequences are SNHLY and FYNNEI. CDR3 DNA: TGTGCCAGCACTAGAGGGGGTAGCGGGGGACCGTACCAAGAGACCCAGTACTTC. Its protein product is CASTRGGSGGPYQETQYF.